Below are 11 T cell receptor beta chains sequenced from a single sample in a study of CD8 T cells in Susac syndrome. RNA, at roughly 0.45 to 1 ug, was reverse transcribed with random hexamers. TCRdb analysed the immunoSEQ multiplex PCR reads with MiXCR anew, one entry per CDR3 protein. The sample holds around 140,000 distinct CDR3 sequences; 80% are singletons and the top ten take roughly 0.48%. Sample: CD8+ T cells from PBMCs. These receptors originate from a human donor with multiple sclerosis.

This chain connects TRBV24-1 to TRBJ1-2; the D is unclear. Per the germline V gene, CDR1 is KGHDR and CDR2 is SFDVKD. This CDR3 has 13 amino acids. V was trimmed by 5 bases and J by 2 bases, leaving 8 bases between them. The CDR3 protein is CATSGAENYGYTF. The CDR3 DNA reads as TGTGCCACCAGTGGAGCGGAAAACTATGGCTACACCTTC.

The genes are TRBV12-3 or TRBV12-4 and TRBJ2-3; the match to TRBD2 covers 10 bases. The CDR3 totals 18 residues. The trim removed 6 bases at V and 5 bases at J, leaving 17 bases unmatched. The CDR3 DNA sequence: TGTGCCAGCAGCCCCCTCCTGCCCAGCGGGGGGGCCCTAGATACGCAGTATTTT. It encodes CASSPLLPSGGALDTQYF.

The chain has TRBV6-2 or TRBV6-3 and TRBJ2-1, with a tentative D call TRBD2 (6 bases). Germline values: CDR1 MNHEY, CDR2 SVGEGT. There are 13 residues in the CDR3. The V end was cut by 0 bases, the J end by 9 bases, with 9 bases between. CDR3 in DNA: TGTGCCAGCAGTTACTCGATGGGGGGTGAGCAGTTCTTC. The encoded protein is CASSYSMGGEQFF.

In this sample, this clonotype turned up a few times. The CDR3 DNA reads TGTGCCAGCAGTCCCCTAGAGGTTTACGAGCAGTACGTC. This translates into CASSPLEVYEQYV. V is TRBV6-1 and J is TRBJ2-7; the D is unclear. V dropped 5 bases and J dropped 4 bases, with 12 bases sitting between them. Per the germline V gene, CDR1 is MNHNS and CDR2 is SASEGT. The CDR3 is 13 amino acids.

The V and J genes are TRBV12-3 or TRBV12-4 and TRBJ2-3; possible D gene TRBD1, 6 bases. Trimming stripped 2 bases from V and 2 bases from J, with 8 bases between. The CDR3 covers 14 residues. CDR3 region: CASSLNRDTDTQYF. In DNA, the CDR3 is TGTGCCAGCAGTTTAAACAGGGACACAGATACGCAGTATTTT.

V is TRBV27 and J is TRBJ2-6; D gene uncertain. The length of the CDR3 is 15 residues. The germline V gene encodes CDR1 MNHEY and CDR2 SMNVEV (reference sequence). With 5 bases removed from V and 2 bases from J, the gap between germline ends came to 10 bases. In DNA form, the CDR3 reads TGTGCCAGCAGTCTCTCCCCCCCTGGGGCCAACGTCCTGACTTTC. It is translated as CASSLSPPGANVLTF.

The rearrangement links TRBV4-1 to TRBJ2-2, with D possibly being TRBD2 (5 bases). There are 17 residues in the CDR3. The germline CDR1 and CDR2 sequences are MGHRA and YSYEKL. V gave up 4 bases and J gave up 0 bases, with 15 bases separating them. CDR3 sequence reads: CASSPGVVLTNTGELFF. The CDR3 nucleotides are TGCGCCAGCAGCCCCGGGGTAGTACTGACGAACACCGGGGAGCTGTTTTTT.

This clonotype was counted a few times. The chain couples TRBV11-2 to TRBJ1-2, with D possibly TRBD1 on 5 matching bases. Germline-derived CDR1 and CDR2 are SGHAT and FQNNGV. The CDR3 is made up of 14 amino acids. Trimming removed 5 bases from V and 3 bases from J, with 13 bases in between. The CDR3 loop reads CASSITGGDYGYTF. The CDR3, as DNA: TGTGCCAGCAGCATTACAGGCGGCGACTATGGCTACACCTTC.

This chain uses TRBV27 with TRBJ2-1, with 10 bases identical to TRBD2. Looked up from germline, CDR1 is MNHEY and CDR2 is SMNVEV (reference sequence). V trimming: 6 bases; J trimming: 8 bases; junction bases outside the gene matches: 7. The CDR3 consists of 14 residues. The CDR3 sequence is CASRIAGGSDEQFF. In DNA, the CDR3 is TGTGCCAGCAGGATAGCGGGAGGTTCCGATGAGCAGTTCTTC.

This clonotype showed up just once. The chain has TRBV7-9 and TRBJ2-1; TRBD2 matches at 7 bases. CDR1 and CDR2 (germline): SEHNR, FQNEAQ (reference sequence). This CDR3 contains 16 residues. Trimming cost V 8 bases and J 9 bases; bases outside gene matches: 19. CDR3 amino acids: CASAIRIRRETVEQFF. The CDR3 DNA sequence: TGTGCCAGCGCCATCAGGATTAGGCGGGAGACTGTTGAGCAGTTCTTC.

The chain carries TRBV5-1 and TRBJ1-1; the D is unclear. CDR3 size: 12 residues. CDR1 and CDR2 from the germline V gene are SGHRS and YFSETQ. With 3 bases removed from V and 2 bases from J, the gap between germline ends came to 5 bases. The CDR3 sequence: CASSSDNTEAFF. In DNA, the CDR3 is TGCGCCAGCAGCTCGGATAACACTGAAGCTTTCTTT. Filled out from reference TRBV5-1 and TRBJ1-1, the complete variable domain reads KAGVTQTPRYLIKTRGQQVTLSCSPISGHRSVSWYQQTPGQGLQFLFEYFSETQRNKGNFPGRFSGRQFSNSRSEMNVSTLELGDSALYLCASSSDNTEAFFGQGTRLTVV.